The clone carrying this T cell receptor beta chain was observed a handful of times. Its matching antigen is unknown. This sample stems from a study of T-cell memory formation after mild COVID-19. Findings and limits, study-wide: Mainly CM and EM harbored the contracting CD4+ clones; mainly EMRA harbored the CD8+ ones. Clonal second-wave expansions that peaked on day 37 had unconfirmed SARS-CoV-2 specificity.

TCRdb reprocessed the 5' RACE reads with MiXCR, giving one entry per CDR3 protein. Of 390,000 or so distinct CDR3 sequences listed, around a sixth are singletons. In germline, CDR1 is MNHEY, CDR2 SVGEGT. The germline V and J ends were trimmed by 10 bases and 6 bases, with 13 bases remaining between them. The CDR3 consists of 12 residues. The chain employs TRBV6-2 or TRBV6-3 and TRBJ2-1; TRBD1 is a possible D gene (6 bases). The specimen sequenced was PBMCs or a T cell subset sorted from them (not recorded which). This TCR was recovered from a man aged 18 to 29 who had mild COVID-19 (a few samples of this study predate the infection). Cell type and time point are not known. DNA for the CDR3: TGTGCCACTCTGCAGGGGCTCAATGAGCAGTTCTTC. Its protein is CATLQGLNEQFF.